This TCR beta chain stems from a study of blood T cells in healthy people across ages. Study-wide results and limits: The long-lived group displayed more naive CD4+ cells, plus higher diversity, than the aged donors did.

Per individual sample, total RNA of at least 6 micrograms was extracted. As concerns this clonotype: The antigen is not known.

Primers used in a second PCR of roughly 6 to 11 cycles were a sample-barcoded 5' primer and a J-beta primer mix. TCRdb reanalysed the 5' RACE reads using MiXCR and keeps one entry per CDR3 protein. The sample holds more than 700,000 distinct CDR3 sequences; 40% to 65% are singletons and the top ten take under 50%. Germline V CDR1 and CDR2: MDHEN, SYDVKM. The CDR3 runs to 18 residues. Trimming removed 4 bases from V and 3 bases from J; junction bases left unmatched: 8. The chain is built from TRBV28 and TRBJ2-5; 16 nucleotides line up with TRBD2. The source is a man aged 80 or over in good health. The sequenced sample was blood. CDR3 residues: CASSWGTSGRASKETQYF. The CDR3 region has the DNA TGTGCCAGCAGTTGGGGGACTAGCGGGAGGGCCAGTAAAGAGACCCAGTACTTC.